This T cell receptor beta chain was identified in a study of cytomegalovirus exposure and HLA in healthy donors. General study points: Many donors shared some public TCRs, even though most TCR sequences were rare. A later analysis reported that several of the most significant clusters appeared to be linked to common viral pathogens, among them Epstein-Barr virus.

Regarding this clone: The antigen remains undetermined.

The donors (healthy individuals) were bone marrow donors. Both 60 Vbeta primers and 13 Jbeta primers went into the PCR. Using immunoSEQ multiplex PCR, the repertoire was profiled, and TCRdb retains in-frame clones only, with some absent. The table lists approximately 72,000 clones. CDR1 and CDR2 (germline): SNHLY, FYNNEI. The length of the CDR3 is 14 residues. V was cut by 8 bases and J by 7 bases, with 18 bases left in between. The chain carries TRBV2 and TRBJ2-1, with a possible D match to TRBD1 (5 bases). The origin of this receptor is a man aged 35-49 years in good health and CMV-seronegative. Sequenced material: PBMCs. CDR3 in amino acids: CASGLSLQVNEQFF. CDR3 nucleotides: TGTGCCAGCGGATTAAGCCTACAGGTAAATGAGCAGTTCTTC. The full variable domain, its missing parts supplied by reference TRBV2 and TRBJ2-1, is EPEVTQTPSHQVTQMGQEVILRCVPISNHLYFYWYRQILGQKVEFLVSFYNNEISEKSEIFDDQFSVERPDGSNFTLKIRSTKLEDSAMYFCASGLSLQVNEQFFGPGTRLTVL.